Listed here is a single T cell receptor beta chain. This clonotype turned up a few times. Its binding antigen is unknown. Since a much larger clone is just one base distant, this may be a read error. This entry is derived from a study of blood T cells in healthy people across ages (dated by TCRdb to the mid-2010s). Study-wide context: In model experiments, template switching captured about one uniquely barcoded TCR beta cDNA molecule for every two T cells. The study measured age-related changes in TCR beta repertoire diversity using deep sequencing normalized with unique cDNA molecular identifiers. The donors were divided into four age groups: young (average around 16 years), middle-aged (about 39), aged (roughly 60) and long-lived (around 80). Donors of different ages were randomly distributed across sequencing lanes to avoid experimental bias. Two additional independent replicas of 1 million unique cDNA reads from the same blood draw were analyzed for two donors (one aged 18 to 30 and one aged 80 or older).

Libraries were built with 5' RACE. Instrument on record: Illumina HiSeq 2500. The second PCR ran for about 6 to 12 cycles and used a J-beta primer mix along with a sample-barcoded 5' primer. A template-switch 5' adaptor carrying 12 random nucleotides introduced a unique molecular identifier onto each TCR beta cDNA molecule. Each sample yielded at least 2.5 million CDR3-containing paired-end reads. First-strand cDNA was synthesized from all RNA with the Mint cDNA synthesis kit, primed by a TRBC-specific oligonucleotide. Following uracil-DNA glycosylase treatment, a first 18-cycle PCR with universal primers M1SS and BC2_uni_R was performed on all cDNA. From the authors' description of their analysis: For normalization, 1 million high-quality reads, each with a distinct molecular identifier, were randomly selected from each sample. Instead of being binned into consensus sequences, reads with shared molecular identifiers were discarded. CDR3 identification, clonotype clustering and error correction used MiTCR with a Q25 quality threshold and the strictest error-elimination algorithm. Lower-bound total TCR beta diversity was estimated with a nonparametric unseen species model using Euler transformation. In-frame beta chains were kept once TCRdb had trimmed the public reads at Q25 with fastp and called clones with MiXCR. Entries that share a CDR3 protein sequence are merged under the most common genes and DNA. Here the V and J calls rest on TCRdb's processing, not on the authors' analysis. In this sample the table shows roughly 650,000 distinct CDR3 sequences, roughly 30% of which occur a single time. 15% of the sample is held by the ten biggest clonotypes.

The CDR3 measures 14 amino acids from cysteine to phenylalanine. Here the CDR3 DNA is all that survives: 42 bases in frame from base 1. The 39 donors, aged about 6 to 95 years, were systemically healthy Caucasian individuals from Russia. Each donor gave roughly 9 milliliters of peripheral blood, drawn into EDTA-treated Vacutainer tubes. Ficoll-Paque density-gradient centrifugation was used to isolate PBMCs, with at least 6.5 million obtained per sample. Total RNA was extracted from PBMCs with Trizol reagent, with at least 5.5 micrograms obtained per sample. The percentages of naive CD45RAhigh/CD27high T cells were determined by flow cytometry on a PBMC aliquot from every donor. General study outcomes and caveats: Bulk unsorted PBMC profiling prevented conclusive comparison of naive and antigen-experienced compartments. As age increased, observed TCR beta diversity per million T cells dropped in a roughly linear way, and a significant reduction was already evident by age 40. Compared with the aged group, the long-lived group had more naive CD4+ T cells, fewer expanded clones and increased TCR diversity, a pattern suggesting age selection. Estimates of total diversity based on one million sequenced T cells were regarded as lower bounds and as underestimates. The percentage of naive T cells measured by flow cytometry correlated strongly with observed TCR beta diversity. Donor CMV infection status was unknown, potentially confounding age-related changes in expanded clonotypes.

The material sequenced was blood. This receptor chain uses TRBV12-3 or TRBV12-4 and TRBJ1-4, with TRBD1 matching 7 junction bases. The clonotype was recovered from a woman aged 80 or older in good health. Donor details come from another sample of the same person, matched by shared clones. The nucleotide sequence is given as TGTGCCGGCAGTCGGACAGGCCACAAGGAAAAACTGTTTTTT. Translated, this gives CAGSRTGHKEKLFF.